This paragraph reports one T cell receptor beta chain. Its antigen is currently unknown. This record comes from a study of T cell repertoires in cytomegalovirus infection. TCRdb used MiXCR to reprocess the reads, holding one entry per CDR3 protein. In the table there are 900,000 to 950,000 distinct CDR3 sequences, under 40% of which are singletons. Broader study findings: Clonotypes of TCR beta that were HLA-C-restricted and CMV-specific dominated the ex vivo response.

The sequenced sample was cultured CD8+ T cells from PBMCs, obtained from culture after CMV antigen stimulation. The sequence was obtained from a human donor in good health (CMV status not recorded). Some clones in this sample may be carry-over from other donors' samples.

CDR3 sequence: CASSLAGQAFF. In nucleotides, the CDR3 is TGTGCCAGCAGCTTGGCCGGACAAGCTTTCTTT. This chain connects TRBV5-6 to TRBJ1-1; D gene uncertain. V gave up 0 bases and J gave up 9 bases, with 6 bases separating them. The CDR3 contains 11 residues. The germline V gene has CDR1 SGHDT and CDR2 YYEEEE.